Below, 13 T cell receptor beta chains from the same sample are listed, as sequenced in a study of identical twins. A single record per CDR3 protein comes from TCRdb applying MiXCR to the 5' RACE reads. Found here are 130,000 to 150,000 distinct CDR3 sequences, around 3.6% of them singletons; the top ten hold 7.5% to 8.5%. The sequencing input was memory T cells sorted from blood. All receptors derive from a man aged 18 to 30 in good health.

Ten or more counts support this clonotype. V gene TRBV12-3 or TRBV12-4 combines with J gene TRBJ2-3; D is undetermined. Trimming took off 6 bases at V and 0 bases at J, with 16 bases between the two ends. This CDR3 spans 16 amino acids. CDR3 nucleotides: TGTGCCAGCAGGATTGTGGGCACCTCTAGCACAGATACGCAGTATTTT. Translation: CASRIVGTSSTDTQYF.

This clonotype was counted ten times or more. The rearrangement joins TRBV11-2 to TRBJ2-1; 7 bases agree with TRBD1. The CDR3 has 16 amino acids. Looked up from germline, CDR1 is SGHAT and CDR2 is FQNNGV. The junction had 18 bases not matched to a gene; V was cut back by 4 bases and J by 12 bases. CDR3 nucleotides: TGTGCCAGCAGCTCAGTGGCGGGCCAGGGGGTTTCCCGGCAGTTCTTC. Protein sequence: CASSSVAGQGVSRQFF.

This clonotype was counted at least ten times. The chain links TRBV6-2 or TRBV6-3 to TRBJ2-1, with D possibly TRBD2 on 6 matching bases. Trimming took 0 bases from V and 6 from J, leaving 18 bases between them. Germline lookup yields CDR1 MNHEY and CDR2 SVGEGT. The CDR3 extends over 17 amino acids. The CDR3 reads CASSYSFWDLKANEQFF. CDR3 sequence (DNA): TGTGCCAGCAGTTACTCATTTTGGGACTTAAAGGCCAATGAGCAGTTCTTC.

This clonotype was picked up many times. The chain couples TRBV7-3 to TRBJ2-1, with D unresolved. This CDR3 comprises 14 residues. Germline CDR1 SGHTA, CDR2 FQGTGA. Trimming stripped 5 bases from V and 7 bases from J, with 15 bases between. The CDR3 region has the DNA TGTGCCAGCAGCCCCCCCGGTGGGCAGAATGAGCAGTTCTTC. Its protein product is CASSPPGGQNEQFF.

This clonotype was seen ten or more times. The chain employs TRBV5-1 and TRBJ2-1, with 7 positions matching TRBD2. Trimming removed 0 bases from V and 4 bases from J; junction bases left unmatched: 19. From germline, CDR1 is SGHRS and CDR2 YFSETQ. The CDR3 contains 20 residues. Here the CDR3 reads CASSLAPTPLSSGVYNEQFF. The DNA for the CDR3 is TGCGCCAGCAGCTTGGCCCCTACTCCACTCTCTAGCGGAGTTTACAATGAGCAGTTCTTC.

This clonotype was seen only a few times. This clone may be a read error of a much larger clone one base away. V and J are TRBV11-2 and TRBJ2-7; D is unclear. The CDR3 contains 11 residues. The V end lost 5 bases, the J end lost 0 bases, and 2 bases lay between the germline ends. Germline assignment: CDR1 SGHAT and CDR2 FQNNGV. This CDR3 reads CASSISYEQYF. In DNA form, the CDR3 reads TGTGCCAGCAGCATCTCCTACGAGCAGTACTTC. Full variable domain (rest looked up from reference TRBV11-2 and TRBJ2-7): EAGVAQSPRYKIIEKRQSVAFWCNPISGHATLYWYQQILGQGPKLLIQFQNNGVVDDSQLPKDRFSAERLKGVDSTLKIQPAKLEDSAVYLCASSISYEQYFGPGTRLTVT.

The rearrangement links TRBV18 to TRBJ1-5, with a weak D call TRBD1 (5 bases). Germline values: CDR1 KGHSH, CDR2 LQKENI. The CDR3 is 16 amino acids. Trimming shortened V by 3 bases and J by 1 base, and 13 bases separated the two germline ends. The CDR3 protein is CASSPQGVESNQPQHF. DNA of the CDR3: TGTGCCAGCTCACCTCAGGGTGTCGAGAGCAATCAGCCCCAGCATTTT.

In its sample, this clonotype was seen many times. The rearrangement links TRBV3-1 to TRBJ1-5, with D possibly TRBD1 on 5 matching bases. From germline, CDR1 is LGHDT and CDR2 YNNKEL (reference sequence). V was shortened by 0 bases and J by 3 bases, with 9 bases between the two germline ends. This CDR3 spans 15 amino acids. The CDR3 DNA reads TGTGCCAGCAGCCAAGATCAGGGTCCCAATCAGCCCCAGCATTTT. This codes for CASSQDQGPNQPQHF.

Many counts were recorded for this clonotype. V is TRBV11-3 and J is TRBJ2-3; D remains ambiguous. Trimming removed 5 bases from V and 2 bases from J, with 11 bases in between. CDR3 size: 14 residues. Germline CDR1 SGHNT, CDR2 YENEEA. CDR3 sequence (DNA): TGTGCCAGCAGCCCGACGGATTACACAGATACGCAGTATTTT. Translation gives CASSPTDYTDTQYF. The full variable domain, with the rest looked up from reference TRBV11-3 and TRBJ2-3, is EAGVVQSPRYKIIEKKQPVAFWCNPISGHNTLYWYLQNLGQGPELLIRYENEEAVDDSQLPKDRFSAERLKGVDSTLKIQPAELGDSAVYLCASSPTDYTDTQYFGPGTRLTVL.

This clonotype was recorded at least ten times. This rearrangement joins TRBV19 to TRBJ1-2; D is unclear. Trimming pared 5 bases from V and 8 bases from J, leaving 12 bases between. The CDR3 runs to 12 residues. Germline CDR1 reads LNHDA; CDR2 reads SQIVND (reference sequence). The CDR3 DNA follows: TGTGCCAGTAGTCCCGAGACTGAGGGCTACACCTTC. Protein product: CASSPETEGYTF.

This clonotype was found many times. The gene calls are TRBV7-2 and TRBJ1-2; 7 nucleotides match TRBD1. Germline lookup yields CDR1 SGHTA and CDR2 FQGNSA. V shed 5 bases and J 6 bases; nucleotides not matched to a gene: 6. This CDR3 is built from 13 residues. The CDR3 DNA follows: TGTGCCAGCAGCCACAACACAGGGGATGGCTACACCTTC. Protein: CASSHNTGDGYTF.

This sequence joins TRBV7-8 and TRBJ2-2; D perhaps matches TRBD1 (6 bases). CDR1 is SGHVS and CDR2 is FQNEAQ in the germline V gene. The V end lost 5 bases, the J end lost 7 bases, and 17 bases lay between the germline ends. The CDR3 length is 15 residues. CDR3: CASSPRGGYNGELFF. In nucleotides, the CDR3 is TGTGCCAGCAGCCCCAGGGGCGGGTATAACGGGGAGCTGTTTTTT.

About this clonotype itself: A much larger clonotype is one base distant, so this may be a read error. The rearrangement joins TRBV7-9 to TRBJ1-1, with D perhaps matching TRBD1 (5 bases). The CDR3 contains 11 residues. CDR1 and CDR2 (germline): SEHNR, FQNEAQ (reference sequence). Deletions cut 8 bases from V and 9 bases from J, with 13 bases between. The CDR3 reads CASGAGTQAFF. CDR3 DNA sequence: TGTGCCAGCGGAGCGGGGACTCAAGCTTTCTTT.